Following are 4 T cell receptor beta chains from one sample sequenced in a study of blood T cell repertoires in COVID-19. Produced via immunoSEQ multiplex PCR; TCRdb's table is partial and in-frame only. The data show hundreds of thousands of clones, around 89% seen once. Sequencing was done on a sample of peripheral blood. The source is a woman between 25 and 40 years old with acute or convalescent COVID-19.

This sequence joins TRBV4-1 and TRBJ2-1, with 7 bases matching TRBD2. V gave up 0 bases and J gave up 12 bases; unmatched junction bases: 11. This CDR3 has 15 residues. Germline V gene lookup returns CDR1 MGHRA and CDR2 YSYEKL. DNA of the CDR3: TGCGCCAGCAGCCAAGATTCAGGGACTATACTTGGGCAGTTCTTC. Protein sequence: CASSQDSGTILGQFF.

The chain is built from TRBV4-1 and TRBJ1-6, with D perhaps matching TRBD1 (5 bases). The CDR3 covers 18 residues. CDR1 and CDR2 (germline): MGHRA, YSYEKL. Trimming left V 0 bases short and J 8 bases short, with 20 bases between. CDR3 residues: CASSQESLGWPGDSPLHF. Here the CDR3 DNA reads TGCGCCAGCAGCCAAGAAAGTTTAGGCTGGCCGGGGGATTCACCCCTCCACTTT.

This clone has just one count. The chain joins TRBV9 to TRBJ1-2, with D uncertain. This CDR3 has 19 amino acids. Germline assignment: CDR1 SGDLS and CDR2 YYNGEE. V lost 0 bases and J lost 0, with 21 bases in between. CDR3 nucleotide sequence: TGTGCCAGCAGCGTAGGGAGGACTGGAGACCTAATAGCTAACTATGGCTACACCTTC. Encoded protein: CASSVGRTGDLIANYGYTF. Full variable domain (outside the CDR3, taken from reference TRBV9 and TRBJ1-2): DSGVTQTPKHLITATGQRVTLRCSPRSGDLSVYWYQQSLDQGLQFLIQYYNGEERAKGNILERFSAQQFPDLHSELNLSSLELGDSALYFCASSVGRTGDLIANYGYTFGSGTRLTVV.

The CDR3, as DNA: TGTGCCAGCAGCCAAGTGCGAGGCACAGGGGGTGGGGAGCTGTTTTTT. This sequence encodes CASSQVRGTGGGELFF. The chain joins TRBV4-2 to TRBJ2-2; 8 bases agree with TRBD1. This CDR3 has 16 residues. The germline CDR1 and CDR2 sequences are LGHNA and YNFKEQ. Trimming took 1 base from V and 8 from J; bases not matched to a gene: 9.